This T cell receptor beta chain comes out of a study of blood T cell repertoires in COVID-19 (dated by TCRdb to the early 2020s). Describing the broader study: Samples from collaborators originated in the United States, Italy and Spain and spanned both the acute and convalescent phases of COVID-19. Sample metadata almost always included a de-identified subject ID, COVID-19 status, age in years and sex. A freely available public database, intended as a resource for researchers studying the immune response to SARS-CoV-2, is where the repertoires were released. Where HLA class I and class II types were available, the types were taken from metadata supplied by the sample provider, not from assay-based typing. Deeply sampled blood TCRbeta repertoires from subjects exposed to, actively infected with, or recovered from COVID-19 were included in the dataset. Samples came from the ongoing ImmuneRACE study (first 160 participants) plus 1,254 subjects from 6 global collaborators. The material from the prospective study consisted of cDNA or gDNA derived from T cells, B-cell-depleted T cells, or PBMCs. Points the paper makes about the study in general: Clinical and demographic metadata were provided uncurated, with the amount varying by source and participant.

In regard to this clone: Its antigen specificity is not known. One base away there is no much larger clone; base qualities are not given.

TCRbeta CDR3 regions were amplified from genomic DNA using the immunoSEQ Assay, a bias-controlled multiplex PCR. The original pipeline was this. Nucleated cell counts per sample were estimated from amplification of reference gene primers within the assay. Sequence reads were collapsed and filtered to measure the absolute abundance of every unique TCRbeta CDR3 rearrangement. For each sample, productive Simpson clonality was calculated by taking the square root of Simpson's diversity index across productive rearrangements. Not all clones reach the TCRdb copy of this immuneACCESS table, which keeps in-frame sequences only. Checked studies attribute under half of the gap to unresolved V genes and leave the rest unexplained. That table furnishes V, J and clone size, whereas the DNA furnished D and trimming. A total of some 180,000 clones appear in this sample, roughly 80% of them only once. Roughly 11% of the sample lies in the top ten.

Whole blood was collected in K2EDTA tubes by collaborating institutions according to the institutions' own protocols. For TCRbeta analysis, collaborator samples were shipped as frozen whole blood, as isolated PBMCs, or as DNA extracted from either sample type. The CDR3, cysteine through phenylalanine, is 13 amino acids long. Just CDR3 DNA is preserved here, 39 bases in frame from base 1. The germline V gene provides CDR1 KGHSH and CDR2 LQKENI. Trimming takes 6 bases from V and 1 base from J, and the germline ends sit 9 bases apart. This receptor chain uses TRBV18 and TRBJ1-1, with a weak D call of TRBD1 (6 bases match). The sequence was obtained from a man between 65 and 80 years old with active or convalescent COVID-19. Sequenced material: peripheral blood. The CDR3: CASSTGQNTEAFF. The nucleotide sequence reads TGTGCCAGCTCGACGGGACAGAACACTGAAGCTTTCTTT.